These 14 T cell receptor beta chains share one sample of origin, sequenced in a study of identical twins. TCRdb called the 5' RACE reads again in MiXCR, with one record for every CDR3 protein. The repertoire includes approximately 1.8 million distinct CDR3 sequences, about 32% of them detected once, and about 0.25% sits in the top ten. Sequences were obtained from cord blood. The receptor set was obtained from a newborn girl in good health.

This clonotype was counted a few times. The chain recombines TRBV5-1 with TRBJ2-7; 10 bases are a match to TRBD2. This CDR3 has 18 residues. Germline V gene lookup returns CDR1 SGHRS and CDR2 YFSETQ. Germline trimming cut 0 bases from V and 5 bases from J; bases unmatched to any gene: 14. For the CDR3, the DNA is TGCGCCAGCAGCTTGGGTGACCGAGGGCTAGCGGGAGCGCACGAGCAGTACTTC. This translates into CASSLGDRGLAGAHEQYF. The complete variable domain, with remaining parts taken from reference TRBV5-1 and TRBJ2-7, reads KAGVTQTPRYLIKTRGQQVTLSCSPISGHRSVSWYQQTPGQGLQFLFEYFSETQRNKGNFPGRFSGRQFSNSRSEMNVSTLELGDSALYLCASSLGDRGLAGAHEQYFGPGTRLTVT.

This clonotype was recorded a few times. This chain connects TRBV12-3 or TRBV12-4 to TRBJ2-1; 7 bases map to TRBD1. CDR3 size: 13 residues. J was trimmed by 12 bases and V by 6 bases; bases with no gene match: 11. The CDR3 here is CASSWDRREWQFF. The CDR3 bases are TGTGCCAGCAGCTGGGACAGACGCGAATGGCAGTTCTTC.

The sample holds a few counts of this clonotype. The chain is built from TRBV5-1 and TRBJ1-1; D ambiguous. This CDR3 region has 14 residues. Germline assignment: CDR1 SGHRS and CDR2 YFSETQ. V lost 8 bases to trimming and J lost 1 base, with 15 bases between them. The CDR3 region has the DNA TGCGCCAGGCCGGATACGGGGAGGAACACTGAAGCTTTCTTT. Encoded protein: CARPDTGRNTEAFF.

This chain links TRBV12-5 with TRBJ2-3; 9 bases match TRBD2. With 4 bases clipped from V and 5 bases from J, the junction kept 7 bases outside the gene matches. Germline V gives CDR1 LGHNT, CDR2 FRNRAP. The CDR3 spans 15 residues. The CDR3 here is CASGSRGGPGDTQYF. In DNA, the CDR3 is TGTGCTAGTGGTTCGCGGGGGGGCCCGGGAGATACGCAGTATTTT.

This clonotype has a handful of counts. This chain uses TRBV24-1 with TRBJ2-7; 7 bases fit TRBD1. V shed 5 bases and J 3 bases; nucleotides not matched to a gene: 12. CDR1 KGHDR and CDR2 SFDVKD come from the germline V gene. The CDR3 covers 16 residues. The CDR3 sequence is CATSAPLDRAHYEQYF. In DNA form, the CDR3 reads TGTGCCACCAGTGCCCCTCTCGACAGGGCGCACTACGAGCAGTACTTC.

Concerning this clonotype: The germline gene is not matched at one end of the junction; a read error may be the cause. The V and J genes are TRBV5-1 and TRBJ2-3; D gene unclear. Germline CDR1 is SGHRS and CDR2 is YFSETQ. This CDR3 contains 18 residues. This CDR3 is CAGSSRFGWASNTDTQYF. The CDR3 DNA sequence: TGCGCCGGCAGCTCGCGCTTCGGTTGGGCTAGTAATACAGATACGCAGTATTTT.

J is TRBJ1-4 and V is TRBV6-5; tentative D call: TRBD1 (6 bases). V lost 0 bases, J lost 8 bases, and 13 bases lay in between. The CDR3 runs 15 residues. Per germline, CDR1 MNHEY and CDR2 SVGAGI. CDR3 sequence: CASSYSQGSYEKLFF. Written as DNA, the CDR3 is TGTGCCAGCAGTTACTCACAGGGTTCCTACGAAAAACTGTTTTTT.

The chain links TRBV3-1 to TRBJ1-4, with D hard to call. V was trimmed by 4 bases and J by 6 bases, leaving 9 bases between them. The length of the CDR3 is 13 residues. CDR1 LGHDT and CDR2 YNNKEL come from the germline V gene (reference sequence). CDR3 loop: CASSPRGDEKLFF. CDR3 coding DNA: TGTGCCAGCAGCCCCCGGGGTGATGAAAAACTGTTTTTT.

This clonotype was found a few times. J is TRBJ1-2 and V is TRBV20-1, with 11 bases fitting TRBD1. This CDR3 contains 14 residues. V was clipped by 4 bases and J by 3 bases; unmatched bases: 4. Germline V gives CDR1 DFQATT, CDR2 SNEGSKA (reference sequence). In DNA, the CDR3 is TGCAGTGCTATGGACAGGGGGCGGGACTATGGCTACACCTTC. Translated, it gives CSAMDRGRDYGYTF.

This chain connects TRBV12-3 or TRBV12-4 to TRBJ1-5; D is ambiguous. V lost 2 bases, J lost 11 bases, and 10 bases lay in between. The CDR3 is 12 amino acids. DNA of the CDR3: TGTGCCAGCAGTTTAAAAGGGTGGGCCCAGCATTTT. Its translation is CASSLKGWAQHF.

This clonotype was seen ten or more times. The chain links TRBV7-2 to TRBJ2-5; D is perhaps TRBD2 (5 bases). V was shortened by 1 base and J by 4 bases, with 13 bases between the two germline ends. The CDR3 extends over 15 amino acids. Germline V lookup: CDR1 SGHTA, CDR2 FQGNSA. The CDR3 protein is CASSLGLTIRETQYF. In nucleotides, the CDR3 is TGTGCCAGCAGCTTAGGGTTGACTATCAGAGAGACCCAGTACTTC.

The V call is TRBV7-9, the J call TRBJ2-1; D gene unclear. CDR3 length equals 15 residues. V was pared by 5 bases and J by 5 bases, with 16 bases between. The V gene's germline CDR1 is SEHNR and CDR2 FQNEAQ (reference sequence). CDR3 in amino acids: CASSPQSRGDNEQFF. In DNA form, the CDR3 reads TGTGCCAGCAGCCCCCAAAGTAGAGGAGACAATGAGCAGTTCTTC.

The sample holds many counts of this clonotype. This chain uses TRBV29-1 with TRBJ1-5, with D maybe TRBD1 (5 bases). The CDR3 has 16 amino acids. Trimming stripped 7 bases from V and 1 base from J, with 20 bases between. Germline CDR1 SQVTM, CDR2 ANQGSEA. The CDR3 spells CSAYNVFKGSNQPQHF. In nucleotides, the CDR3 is TGCAGCGCCTATAATGTGTTCAAGGGGAGCAATCAGCCCCAGCATTTT.

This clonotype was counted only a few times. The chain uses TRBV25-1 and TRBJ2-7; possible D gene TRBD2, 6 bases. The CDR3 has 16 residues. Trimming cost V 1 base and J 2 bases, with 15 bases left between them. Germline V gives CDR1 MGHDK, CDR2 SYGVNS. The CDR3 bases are TGTGCCAGCAGTGAATTGGGCGGGATCCCGCCCTACGAGCAGTACTTC. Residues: CASSELGGIPPYEQYF.